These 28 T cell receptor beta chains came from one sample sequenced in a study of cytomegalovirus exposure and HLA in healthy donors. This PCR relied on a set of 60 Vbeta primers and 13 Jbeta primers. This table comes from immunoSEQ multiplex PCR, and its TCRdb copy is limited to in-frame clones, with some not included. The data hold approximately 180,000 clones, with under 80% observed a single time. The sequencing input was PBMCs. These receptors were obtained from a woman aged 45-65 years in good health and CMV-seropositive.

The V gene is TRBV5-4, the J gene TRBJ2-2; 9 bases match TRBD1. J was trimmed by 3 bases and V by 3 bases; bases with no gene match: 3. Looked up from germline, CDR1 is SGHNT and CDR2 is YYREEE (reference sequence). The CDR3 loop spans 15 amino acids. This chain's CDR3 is CASSWDRAHTGELFF. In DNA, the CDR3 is TGTGCCAGCAGCTGGGACAGGGCCCACACCGGGGAGCTGTTTTTT. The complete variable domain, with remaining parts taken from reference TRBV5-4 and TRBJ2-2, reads ETGVTQSPTHLIKTRGQQVTLRCSSQSGHNTVSWYQQALGQGPQFIFQYYREEENGRGNFPPRFSGLQFPNYSSELNVNALELDDSALYLCASSWDRAHTGELFFGEGSRLTVL.

The CDR3 coding sequence is TGTGCCAGTGGAGGCTACGGGCAGCCCCAGCATTTT. Its translation is CASGGYGQPQHF. The genes are TRBV19 and TRBJ1-5; no definite D call. The V gene lost 8 bases and the J gene lost 7 bases, with 12 bases spanning the gap. CDR1 and CDR2 (germline): LNHDA, SQIVND (reference sequence). The CDR3 is 12 residues long.

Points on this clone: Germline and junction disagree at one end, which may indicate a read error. CDR3 sequence (DNA): TGCGCCAGCAGCTTGGGCGGGACAGCTAAAGAAAAACTGTTTTTT. Translating it yields CASSLGGTAKEKLFF. This chain joins TRBV5-1 and TRBJ1-4; 7 positions match TRBD1. The CDR3 runs to 15 residues. Per the germline V gene, CDR1 is SGHRS and CDR2 is YFSETQ.

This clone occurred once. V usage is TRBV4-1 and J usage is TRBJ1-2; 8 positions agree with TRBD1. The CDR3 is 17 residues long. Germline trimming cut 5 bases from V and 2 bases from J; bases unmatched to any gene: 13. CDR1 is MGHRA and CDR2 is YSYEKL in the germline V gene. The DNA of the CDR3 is TGCGCCAGCAGCTCCCGGACGACGGACAGGGAGAACTATGGCTACACCTTC. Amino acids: CASSSRTTDRENYGYTF.

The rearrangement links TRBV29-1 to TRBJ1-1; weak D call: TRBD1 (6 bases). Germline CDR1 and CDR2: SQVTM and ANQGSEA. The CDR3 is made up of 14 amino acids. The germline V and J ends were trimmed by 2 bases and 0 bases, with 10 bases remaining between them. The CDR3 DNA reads TGCAGCGTTGAAAGGACAGCCATGAACACTGAAGCTTTCTTT. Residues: CSVERTAMNTEAFF.

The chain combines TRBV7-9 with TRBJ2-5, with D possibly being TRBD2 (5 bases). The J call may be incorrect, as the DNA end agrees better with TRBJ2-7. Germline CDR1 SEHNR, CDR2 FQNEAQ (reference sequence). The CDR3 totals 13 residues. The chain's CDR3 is CASSLGWRDEQYF. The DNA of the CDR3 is TGTGCCAGCAGCTTAGGCTGGCGGGACGAGCAGTACTTC.

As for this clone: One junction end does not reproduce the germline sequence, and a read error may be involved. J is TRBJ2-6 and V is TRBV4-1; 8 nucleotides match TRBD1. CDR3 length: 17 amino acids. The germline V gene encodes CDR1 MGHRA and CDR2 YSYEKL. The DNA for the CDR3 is TGCGCCAGCAACGTACAGGGGGGAAGCTCTGGGGCCAACGTCCGGACTTTC. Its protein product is CASNVQGGSSGANVRTF.

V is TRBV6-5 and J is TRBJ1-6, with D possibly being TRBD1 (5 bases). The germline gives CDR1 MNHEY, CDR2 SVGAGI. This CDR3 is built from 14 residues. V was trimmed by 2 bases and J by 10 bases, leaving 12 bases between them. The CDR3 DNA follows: TGTGCCAGCAGTTACGGGGGGAGAGGGTCACCCCTCCACTTT. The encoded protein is CASSYGGRGSPLHF.

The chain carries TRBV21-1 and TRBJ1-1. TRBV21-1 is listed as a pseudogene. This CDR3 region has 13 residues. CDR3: CASIRRGGTEAFF. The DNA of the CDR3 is TGTGCCAGCATCAGACGGGGAGGAACTGAAGCTTTCTTT.

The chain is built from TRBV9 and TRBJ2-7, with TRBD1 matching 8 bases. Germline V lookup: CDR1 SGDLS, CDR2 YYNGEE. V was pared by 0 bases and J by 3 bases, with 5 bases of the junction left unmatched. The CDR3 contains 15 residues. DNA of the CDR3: TGTGCCAGCAGCGTAGCCGGAGACAGGGGCTACGAGCAGTACTTC. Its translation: CASSVAGDRGYEQYF.

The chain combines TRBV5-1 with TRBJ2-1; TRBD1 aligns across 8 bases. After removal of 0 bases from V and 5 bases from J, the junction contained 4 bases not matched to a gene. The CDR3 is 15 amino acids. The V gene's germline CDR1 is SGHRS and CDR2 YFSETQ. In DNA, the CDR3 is TGCGCCAGCAGCTTGGTGACAGGGGCAGACAATGAGCAGTTCTTC. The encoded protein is CASSLVTGADNEQFF.

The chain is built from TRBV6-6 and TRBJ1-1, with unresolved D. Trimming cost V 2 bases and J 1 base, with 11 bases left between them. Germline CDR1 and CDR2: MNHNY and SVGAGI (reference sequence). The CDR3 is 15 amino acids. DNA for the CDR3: TGTGCCAGCAGTTACGAGGATCGGAGGAACACTGAAGCTTTCTTT. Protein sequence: CASSYEDRRNTEAFF.

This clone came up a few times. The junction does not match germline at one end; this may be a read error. The CDR3 spells CASSLVFSSNEQFF. The DNA of the CDR3 is TGTGCCAGCAGTTTAGTCTTCTCCTCCAATGAGCAGTTCTTC. The chain carries TRBV27 and TRBJ2-1; D unresolved. The CDR3 covers 14 residues. Germline V gene data show CDR1 as MNHEY and CDR2 as SMNVEV (reference sequence).

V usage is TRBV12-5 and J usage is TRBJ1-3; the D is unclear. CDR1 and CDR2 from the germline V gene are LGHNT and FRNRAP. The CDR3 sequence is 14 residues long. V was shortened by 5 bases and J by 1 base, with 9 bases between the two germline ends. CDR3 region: CASGHTASGNTIYF. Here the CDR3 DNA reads TGTGCTAGTGGTCACACAGCTTCTGGAAACACCATATATTTT.

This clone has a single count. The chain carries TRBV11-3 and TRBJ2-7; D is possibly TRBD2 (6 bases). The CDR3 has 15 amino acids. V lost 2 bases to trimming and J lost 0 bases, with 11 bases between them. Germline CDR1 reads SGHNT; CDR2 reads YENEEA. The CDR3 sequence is CASSLRTGSSYEQYF. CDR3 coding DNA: TGTGCCAGCAGCTTAAGGACCGGGAGCTCCTACGAGCAGTACTTC.

The CDR3 here is CASSWSVGVAGELFF. The CDR3 bases are TGCGCCAGCAGCTGGTCTGTAGGGGTAGCCGGGGAGCTGTTTTTT. The chain uses TRBV5-1 and TRBJ2-2, with D possibly TRBD1 on 5 matching bases. The CDR3 is 15 amino acids. The V gene's germline CDR1 is SGHRS and CDR2 YFSETQ. With 3 bases removed from V and 6 bases from J, the gap between germline ends came to 15 bases.

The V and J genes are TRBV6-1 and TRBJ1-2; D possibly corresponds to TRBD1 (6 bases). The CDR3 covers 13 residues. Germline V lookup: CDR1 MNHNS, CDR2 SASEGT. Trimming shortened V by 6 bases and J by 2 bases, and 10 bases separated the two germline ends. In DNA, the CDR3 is TGTGCCAGCAGCAGGGGCGACAACTATGGCTACACCTTC. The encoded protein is CASSRGDNYGYTF.

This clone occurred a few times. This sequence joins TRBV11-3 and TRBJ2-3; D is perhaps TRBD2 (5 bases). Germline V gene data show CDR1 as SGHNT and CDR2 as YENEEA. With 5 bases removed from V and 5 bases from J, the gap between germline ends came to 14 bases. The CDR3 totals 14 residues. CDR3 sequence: CASSPRTGEDTQYF. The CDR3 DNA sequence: TGTGCCAGCAGCCCCAGGACCGGGGAAGATACGCAGTATTTT.

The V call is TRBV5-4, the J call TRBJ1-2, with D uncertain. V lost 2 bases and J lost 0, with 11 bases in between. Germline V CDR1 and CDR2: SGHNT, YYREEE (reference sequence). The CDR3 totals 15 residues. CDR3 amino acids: CASSFGASTNYGYTF. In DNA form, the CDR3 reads TGTGCCAGCAGCTTCGGAGCCAGTACTAACTATGGCTACACCTTC.

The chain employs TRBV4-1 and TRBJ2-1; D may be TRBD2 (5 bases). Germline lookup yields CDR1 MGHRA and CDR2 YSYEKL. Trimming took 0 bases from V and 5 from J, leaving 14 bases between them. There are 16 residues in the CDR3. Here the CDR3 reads CASSQDPSLNNNEQFF. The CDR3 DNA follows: TGCGCCAGCAGCCAAGATCCTAGCCTTAACAACAATGAGCAGTTCTTC.

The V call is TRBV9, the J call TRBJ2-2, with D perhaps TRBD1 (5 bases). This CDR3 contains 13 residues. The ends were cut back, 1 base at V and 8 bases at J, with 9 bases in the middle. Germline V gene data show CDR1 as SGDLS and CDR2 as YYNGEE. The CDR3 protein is CASSVFQGGELFF. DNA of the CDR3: TGTGCCAGCAGCGTATTCCAGGGAGGGGAGCTGTTTTTT. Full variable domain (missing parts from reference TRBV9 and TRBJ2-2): DSGVTQTPKHLITATGQRVTLRCSPRSGDLSVYWYQQSLDQGLQFLIQYYNGEERAKGNILERFSAQQFPDLHSELNLSSLELGDSALYFCASSVFQGGELFFGEGSRLTVL.

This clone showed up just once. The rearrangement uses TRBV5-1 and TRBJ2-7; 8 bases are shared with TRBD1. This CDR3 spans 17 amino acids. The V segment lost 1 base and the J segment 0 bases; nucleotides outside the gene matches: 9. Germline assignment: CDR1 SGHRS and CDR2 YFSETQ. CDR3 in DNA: TGCGCCAGCAGCTTGTTACTCGGACAGGGCGCCTCCTACGAGCAGTACTTC. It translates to CASSLLLGQGASYEQYF.

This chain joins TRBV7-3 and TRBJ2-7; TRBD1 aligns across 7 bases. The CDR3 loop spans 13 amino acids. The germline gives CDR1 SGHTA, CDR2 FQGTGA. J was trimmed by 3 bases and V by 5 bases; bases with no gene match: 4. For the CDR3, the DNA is TGTGCCAGCAGCCGGGACAGCAACTACGAGCAGTACTTC. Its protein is CASSRDSNYEQYF. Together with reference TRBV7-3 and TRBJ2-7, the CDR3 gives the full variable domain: GAGVSQTPSNKVTEKGKYVELRCDPISGHTALYWYRQSLGQGPEFLIYFQGTGAADDSGLPNDRFFAVRPEGSVSTLKIQRTERGDSAVYLCASSRDSNYEQYFGPGTRLTVT.

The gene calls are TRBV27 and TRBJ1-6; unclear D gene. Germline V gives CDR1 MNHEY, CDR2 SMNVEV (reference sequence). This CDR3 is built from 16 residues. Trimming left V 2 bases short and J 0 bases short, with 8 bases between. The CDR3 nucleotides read TGTGCCAGCAGTTTAGAACCGAGCTCCTATAATTCACCCCTCCACTTT. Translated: CASSLEPSSYNSPLHF.

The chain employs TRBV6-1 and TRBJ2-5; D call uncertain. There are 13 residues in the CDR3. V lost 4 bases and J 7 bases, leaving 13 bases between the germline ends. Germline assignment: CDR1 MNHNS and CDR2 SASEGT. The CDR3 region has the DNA TGTGCCAGCAGTGCCGTCTCTCCCGGGACCCAGTACTTC. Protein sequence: CASSAVSPGTQYF.

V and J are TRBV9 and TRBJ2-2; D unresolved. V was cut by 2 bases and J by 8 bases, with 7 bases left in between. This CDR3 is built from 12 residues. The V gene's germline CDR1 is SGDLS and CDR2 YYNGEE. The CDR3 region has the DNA TGTGCCAGCAGCGTCTCACATGGGGAGCTGTTTTTT. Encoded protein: CASSVSHGELFF.

CDR3 amino acids: CAAHQGTRQNIQYF. The CDR3 DNA reads TGTGCCGCCCACCAGGGGACTAGACAAAACATTCAGTACTTC. The chain has TRBV6-4 and TRBJ2-4; TRBD2 matches 8 bases. Germline V lookup: CDR1 MRHNA, CDR2 SNTAGT. V shed 11 bases, J shed 5 bases, and the junction held 11 bases outside the gene matches. CDR3 length equals 14 residues.

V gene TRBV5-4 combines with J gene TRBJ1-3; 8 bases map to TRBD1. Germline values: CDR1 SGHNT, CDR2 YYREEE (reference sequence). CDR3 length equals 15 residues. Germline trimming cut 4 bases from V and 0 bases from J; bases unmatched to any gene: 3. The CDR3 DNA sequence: TGTGCCAGCAGCGTCACAGGGGGCTCTGGAAACACCATATATTTT. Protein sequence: CASSVTGGSGNTIYF.